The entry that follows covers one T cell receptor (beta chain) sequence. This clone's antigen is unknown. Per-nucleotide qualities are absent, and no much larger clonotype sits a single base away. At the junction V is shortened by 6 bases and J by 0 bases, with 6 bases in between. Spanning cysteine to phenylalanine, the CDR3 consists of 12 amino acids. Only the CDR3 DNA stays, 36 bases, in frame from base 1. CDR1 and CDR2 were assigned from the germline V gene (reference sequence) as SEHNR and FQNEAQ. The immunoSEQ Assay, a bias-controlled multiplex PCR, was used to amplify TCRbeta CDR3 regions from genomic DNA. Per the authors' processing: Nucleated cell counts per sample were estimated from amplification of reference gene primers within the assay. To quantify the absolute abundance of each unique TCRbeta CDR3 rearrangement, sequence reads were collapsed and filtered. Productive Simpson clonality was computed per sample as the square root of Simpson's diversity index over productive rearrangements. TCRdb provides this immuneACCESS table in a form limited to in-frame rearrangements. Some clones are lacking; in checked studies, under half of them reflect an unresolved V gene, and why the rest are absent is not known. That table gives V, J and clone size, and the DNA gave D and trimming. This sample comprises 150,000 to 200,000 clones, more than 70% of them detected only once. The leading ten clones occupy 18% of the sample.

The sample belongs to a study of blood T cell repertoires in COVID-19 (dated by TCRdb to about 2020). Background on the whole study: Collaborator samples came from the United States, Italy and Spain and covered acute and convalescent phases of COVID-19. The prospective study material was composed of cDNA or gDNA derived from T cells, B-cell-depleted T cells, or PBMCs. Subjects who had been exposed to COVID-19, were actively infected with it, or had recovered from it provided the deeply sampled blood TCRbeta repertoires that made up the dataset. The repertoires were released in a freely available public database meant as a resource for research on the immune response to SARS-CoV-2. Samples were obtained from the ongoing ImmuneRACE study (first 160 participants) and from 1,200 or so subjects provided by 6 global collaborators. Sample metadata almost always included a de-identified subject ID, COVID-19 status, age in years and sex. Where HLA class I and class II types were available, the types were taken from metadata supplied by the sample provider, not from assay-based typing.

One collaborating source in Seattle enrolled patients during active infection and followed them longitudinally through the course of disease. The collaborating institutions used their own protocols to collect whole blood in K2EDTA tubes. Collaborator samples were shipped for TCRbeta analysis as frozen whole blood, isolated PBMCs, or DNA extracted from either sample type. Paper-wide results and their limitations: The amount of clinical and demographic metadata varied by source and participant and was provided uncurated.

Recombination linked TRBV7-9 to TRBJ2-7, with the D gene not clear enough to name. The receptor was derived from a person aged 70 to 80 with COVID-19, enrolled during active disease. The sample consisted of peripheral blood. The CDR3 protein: CASRGPSYEQYF. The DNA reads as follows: TGTGCCAGCAGGGGCCCCTCCTACGAGCAGTACTTC. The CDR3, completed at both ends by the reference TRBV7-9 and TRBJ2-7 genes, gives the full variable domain DTGVSQNPRHKITKRGQNVTFRCDPISEHNRLYWYRQTLGQGPEFLTYFQNEAQLEKSRLLSDRFSAERPKGSFSTLEIQRTEQGDSAMYLCASRGPSYEQYFGPGTRLTVT.